A single sample is the source of the 5 T cell receptor beta chains below, sequenced in a study of beta chain features in type 1 diabetes. These receptors have no known antigen. What was sequenced were expressed TCRB transcripts, since all of the isolated RNA had been reverse transcribed. Produced via immunoSEQ multiplex PCR; TCRdb's table is partial and in-frame only. The sample lists some 350,000 clones; around 9.6% were seen once. Notes on the study in general: Among all four CD4+ subsets, Type 1 diabetes patients had TCRB CDR3s that were moderately but significantly shorter.

Sequences were obtained from central memory CD4+ T cells from blood. The origin of the receptors is a man in his thirties or forties with type 1 diabetes.

Comments on this clone: Just one base apart from a much larger clone, this may be a read error. The chain couples TRBV11-3 to TRBJ2-3, with D hard to call. Germline V lookup: CDR1 SGHNT, CDR2 YENEEA. Trimming stripped 4 bases from V and 0 bases from J, with 2 bases between. There are 12 residues in the CDR3. This CDR3 is CASSYSTDTQYF. CDR3 in DNA: TGTGCCAGCAGCTATAGCACAGATACGCAGTATTTT.

Of note for this clone: The same CDR3 arises from other DNA sequences in this sample as well. V gene TRBV11-2 combines with J gene TRBJ2-2; a weak D match, TRBD1 (5 bases). Trimming stripped 2 bases from V and 8 bases from J, with 9 bases between. This CDR3 comprises 13 residues. Germline V CDR1 and CDR2: SGHAT, FQNNGV. CDR3 in DNA: TGTGCCAGCAGCTTACAGGGTAGTGGGGAGCTGTTTTTT. Its protein is CASSLQGSGELFF.

This clone has a count of ten or more. The chain recombines TRBV21-1 with TRBJ1-2; the table's TRBD1 call for D was not verified on the DNA. TRBV21-1 is annotated as a pseudogene. This CDR3 has 14 amino acids. The CDR3 loop reads CASSHRDLSSGYTF. Here the CDR3 DNA reads TGTGCCAGCAGCCACAGGGATCTGTCGTCCGGCTACACCTTC.

In its sample, this clone was seen a few times. The CDR3 nucleotides are TGCGCCAGCAGTGAGTCAACAGGCTATGAAAAACTGTTTTTT. Protein product: CASSESTGYEKLFF. This sequence joins TRBV10-1 and TRBJ1-4, with D possibly matching TRBD1 (5 bases). The CDR3 extends over 14 amino acids. Germline V lookup: CDR1 WNHNN, CDR2 SYGVQD (reference sequence). V was pared by 0 bases and J by 6 bases, with 8 bases between.

The V and J genes are TRBV7-9 and TRBJ2-7; maybe TRBD2 (5 bases). Germline lookup yields CDR1 SEHNR and CDR2 FQNEAQ (reference sequence). The V and J ends lost 1 base and 3 bases respectively, with 10 bases between them. This CDR3 has 14 amino acids. DNA for the CDR3: TGTGCCAGCAGCTTAGGCGGGCCCAGCTACGAGCAGTACTTC. This gives the protein CASSLGGPSYEQYF.